Here is one T cell receptor (beta chain) with its context. The antigen is not known. From the 5' RACE reads, TCRdb called clonotypes with MiXCR, one entry per CDR3 protein. The sample lists over 15,000 distinct CDR3 sequences; approximately 70% were seen once. The sample comes from a study of identical twins. Study-wide results and limits: The analysis was cross-sectional rather than longitudinal within donors. For cord blood, abundant beta clonotypes had fewer insertions, unlike memory repertoires, which showed none.

The CDR3 is 12 amino acids. V was shortened by 6 bases and J by 3 bases, with 6 bases between the two germline ends. Germline CDR1 and CDR2: MNHEY and SVGEGT. Healthy Caucasian donors formed the entire cohort. The rearrangement links TRBV6-2 or TRBV6-3 to TRBJ2-1; D not certain. Specimen: memory (CD45RO+) T cells sorted from blood. The receptor comes from a woman younger than 30 in good health. This table probably holds off-target reads from a library built for another chain. The CDR3 reads CASRENYNEQFF. The CDR3 DNA is TGTGCCAGCAGAGAAAACTACAATGAGCAGTTCTTC.